Listed below are T cell receptor beta chains from one sample, sequenced in a study of blood T cell repertoires in COVID-19. The repertoire was sequenced with immunoSEQ multiplex PCR; TCRdb's copy has only in-frame clones and lacks some. The table has approximately 80,000 clones, around 84% seen once. Sequenced input: peripheral blood. All receptors come from a man aged 35-49 years with acute or convalescent COVID-19. The conserved cysteine and the conserved F or W are not part of the CDR3 here. The size entry is marked missing in some rows and otherwise reads once, few, many or a size class.

TRBJ1-5	.	TRBV19	ASTRTAYSNQPQH
TRBJ1-1	few	TRBV3-1/TRBV3-2	ASSRNRDTEAF
TRBJ2-7	.	TRBV12-3/TRBV12-4	ASSLLFGEQY
TRBJ2-3	.	TRBV24-1	ATSGGVPGRVDTQY
TRBJ2-7	.	TRBV7-2	ASSLYDEQY
TRBJ2-7	.	TRBV7-2	ASSLVISSYEQY
TRBJ2-5	few	TRBV6-5	ASVVGGLGQETQY
TRBJ1-1	.	TRBV6-6	ASSYSRGMNTEAF
TRBJ1-5	.	TRBV19	ASSIETGFKPQH
TRBJ1-5	.	TRBV19	ASSIAQEFNQPQH
TRBJ1-2	.	TRBV19	ASSPDKNYGYT
TRBJ2-7	.	TRBV27	ASSLGTGLSEQY
TRBJ2-3	few	TRBV7-2	ASSKRQLTDTQY
TRBJ2-3	.	TRBV6-5	ASRRGLAGADTQY
TRBJ1-6	.	TRBV6-2/TRBV6-3	ASSYSTGTGGPLH
TRBJ2-1	.	TRBV6-5	ASSYSTSGGYNEQF
TRBJ1-3	.	TRBV5-1	ASSSQGSGNTIY
TRBJ1-3	.	TRBV27	ASSSIYPDRSGNTIY
TRBJ1-1	few	TRBV15	ATSADTNTEAF
TRBJ1-1	.	TRBV4-2	ASVPFLGTEAF
TRBJ2-7	.	TRBV7-9	ASSLASGSVDEQY
TRBJ2-1	.	TRBV24-1	ATSDPTPRTSGHNEQF
TRBJ2-2	.	TRBV11-2	ASSLGRGLAGIDTGELF
TRBJ1-1	.	TRBV3-1/TRBV3-2	ASSQAVLNTEAF
TRBJ1-1	.	TRBV19	ASRPGQGARYVEAF
TRBJ2-3	.	TRBV3-1/TRBV3-2	ASSHPLAGGLSDTQY
TRBJ2-1	.	TRBV7-2	ASSFGQGSYNEQF
TRBJ1-2	.	TRBV30	AWSVSTHGYT
TRBJ2-7	.	TRBV15	ATSTRDRDNEQY
TRBJ1-1	.	TRBV11-2	ASSEAAEAF
TRBJ2-5	.	TRBV7-3	ASSLNPGTDETQY